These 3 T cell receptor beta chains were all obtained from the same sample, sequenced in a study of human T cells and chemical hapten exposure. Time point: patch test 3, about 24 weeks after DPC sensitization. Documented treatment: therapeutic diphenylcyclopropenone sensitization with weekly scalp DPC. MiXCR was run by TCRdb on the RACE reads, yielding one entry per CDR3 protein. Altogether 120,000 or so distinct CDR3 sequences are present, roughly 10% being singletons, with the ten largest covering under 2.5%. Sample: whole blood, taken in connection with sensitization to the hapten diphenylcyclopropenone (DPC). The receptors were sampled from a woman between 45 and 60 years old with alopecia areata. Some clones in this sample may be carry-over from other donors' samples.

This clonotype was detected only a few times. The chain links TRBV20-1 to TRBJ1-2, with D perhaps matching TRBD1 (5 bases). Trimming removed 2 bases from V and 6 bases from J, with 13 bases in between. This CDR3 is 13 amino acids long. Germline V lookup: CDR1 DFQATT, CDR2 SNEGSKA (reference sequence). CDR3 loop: CSARPGPGHGYTF. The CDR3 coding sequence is TGCAGTGCTAGACCGGGACCGGGCCATGGCTACACCTTC.

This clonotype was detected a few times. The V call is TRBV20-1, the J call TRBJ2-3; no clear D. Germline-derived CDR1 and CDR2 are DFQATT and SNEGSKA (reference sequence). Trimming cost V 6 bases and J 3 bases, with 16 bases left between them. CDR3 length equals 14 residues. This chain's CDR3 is CSATHKGRTDTQYF. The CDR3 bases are TGCAGTGCAACCCACAAGGGCCGTACAGATACGCAGTATTTT.

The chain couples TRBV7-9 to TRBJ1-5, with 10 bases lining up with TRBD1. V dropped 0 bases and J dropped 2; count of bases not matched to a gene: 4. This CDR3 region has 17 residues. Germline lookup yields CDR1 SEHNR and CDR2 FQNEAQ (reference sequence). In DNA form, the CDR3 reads TGTGCCAGCAGCTTAGCCTCCGGGACAGGGGGCAATCAGCCCCAGCATTTT. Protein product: CASSLASGTGGNQPQHF.